The present T cell receptor (beta chain) was sequenced within a study of blood T cells in healthy people across ages. Study-wide results and caveats: TCR beta diversity was tightly associated with the proportion of naive T cells. Both naive CD4+ cell counts and diversity were greater in long-lived donors than in aged donors.

In the case of this clonotype: The antigen remains undetermined.

Sample-barcoded 5' priming and a J-beta primer mix drove a second PCR of roughly 6 to 12 cycles. Each cDNA molecule received a tag from a template-switch adaptor that had 12 random nucleotides. At least 2.5 million CDR3-containing paired-end reads were obtained per sample. A single record per CDR3 protein comes from TCRdb applying MiXCR to the 5' RACE reads. The data show about 830,000 distinct CDR3 sequences, 62% seen once. The sequence derives from a man aged 25 to 40 in good health. Material: blood.

The CDR3 coding sequence is TGTGCCAGCAGCTTATCTTGGGGGGACGAGACCCAGTACTTC. The encoded protein is CASSLSWGDETQYF. The V call is TRBV7-2, the J call TRBJ2-5, with a tentative D call TRBD2 (6 bases). The CDR3 is 14 amino acids. The germline CDR1 and CDR2 sequences are SGHTA and FQGNSA. Trimming stripped 2 bases from V and 5 bases from J, with 12 bases between. Based on the CDR3 plus reference TRBV7-2 and TRBJ2-5, the full variable domain is GAGVSQSPSNKVTEKGKDVELRCDPISGHTALYWYRQSLGQGLEFLIYFQGNSAPDKSGLPSDRFSAERTGGSVSTLTIQRTQQEDSAVYLCASSLSWGDETQYFGPGTRLLVL.